The clone carrying this TCR beta chain has at least ten counts. Its antigen is unknown. The CDR3 end shows no conserved phenylalanine or tryptophan, and so a read error is likely. These data come from a study of CD8 T cells in ankylosing spondylitis. Study results and caveats: Clones tied to disease were said to be significantly enriched in matched ankylosing spondylitis synovial fluid. Seemingly distinctive of ankylosing spondylitis blood was a TCR beta motif formed by eight highly homologous variants.

TCRdb passed the 5' RACE reads through MiXCR, listing each CDR3 protein once. This table has roughly 86,000 distinct CDR3 sequences, 8.5% to 9% appearing once. CDR1 is SSHAT, CDR2 FNYEAQ, per germline (reference sequence). CDR3 size: 14 residues. The clonotype was recovered from a male donor with ankylosing spondylitis or in good health (not recorded which). The sequencing sample was made of blood, either unsorted or a sorted T cell fraction (not recorded which). The chain is built from TRBV7-7 and TRBJ2-7; a possible D gene is TRBD2 (6 bases). This CDR3 is CASSPSRGSYEQYS. The CDR3 coding sequence is TGTGCTAGCAGCCCGTCGCGGGGCTCCTACGAGCAGTACTCC.